The rows below give T cell receptor beta chains drawn from one sample of a study of blood T cells in healthy people across ages. TCRdb recomputed calls from the 5' RACE reads with MiXCR, one row per CDR3 protein. The repertoire consists of 1.5 million to 1.8 million distinct CDR3 sequences, with approximately 39% occurring once and the leading ten covering around 4%. The sequenced sample consisted of blood. The receptors were sampled from a young woman in good health. Both conserved end residues are part of each CDR3. D genes are given only for firm matches. Clone size is shown for a subset of rows, as once, few, many or a class of expanded clone.

>TRBD1|TRBJ1-1|TRBV20-1|.
TGCAGTGCTAGGGTGGACAGGGGGAGGAACACTGAAGCTTTCTTT
CSARVDRGRNTEAFF
>.|TRBJ2-3|TRBV28|.
TGTGCCAGCAGTGCGGGACATGTCATGCTTAATACGCAGTATTTT
CASSAGHVMLNTQYF
>TRBD2|TRBJ2-1|TRBV4-1|.
TGCGCCAGCAGCCAAGAGCGGCTAGCGGGGAATGAGCAGTTCTTC
CASSQERLAGNEQFF
>.|TRBJ2-7|TRBV13|.
TGTGCCACCCTACCTTACAATGAGCAGTACTTC
CATLPYNEQYF
>TRBD2|TRBJ2-1|TRBV29-1|few
TGCAGCGATCGACTAGCGGGAGGTGTTGAGCAGTTCTTC
CSDRLAGGVEQFF
>.|TRBJ2-3|TRBV29-1|few
TGCAGCGTCCACCTGATGACCGATAGCACAGATACGCAGTATTTT
CSVHLMTDSTDTQYF
>TRBD1|TRBJ2-5|TRBV25-1|.
TGTGCCAGCATAGGGACAGGGGTTGAGACCCAGTACTTC
CASIGTGVETQYF
>TRBD2|TRBJ2-7|TRBV5-1|.
TGCGCCAGCAGCCCGGTTCCGGGACTAGCGGGAGTGACCTCCGAGCAGTACTTC
CASSPVPGLAGVTSEQYF
>TRBD1|TRBJ2-3|TRBV5-1|few
TGCGCCAGCAGCTCTCCGGGACAGGACACAGATACGCAGTATTTT
CASSSPGQDTDTQYF
>.|TRBJ1-1|TRBV9|.
TGTGCCAGCACCACAGCACGTGAAGCTTTCTTT
CASTTAREAFF
>.|TRBJ2-3|TRBV4-1|.
TGCGCCAGCAGCCAAAAGGGCCCACTTACAGATACGCAGTATTTT
CASSQKGPLTDTQYF
>.|TRBJ1-4|TRBV5-1|.
TGCGCCAGCAGCTCAACTCCGGGACAAACTAATGAAAAACTGTTTTTT
CASSSTPGQTNEKLFF
>.|TRBJ1-1|TRBV7-9|.
TGTGCCAGCAGCTGGAAAGGTGGCACTGAAGCTTTCTTT
CASSWKGGTEAFF
>TRBD1|TRBJ1-1|TRBV7-8|.
TGTGCCAGCAGCTTAGTCCGGGACAGGGAGAGGGACACTGAAGCTTTCTTT
CASSLVRDRERDTEAFF
>.|TRBJ1-2|TRBV20-1|few
TGCAGTGCCAACCAGGCCGGTGGGTATGGCTACACCTTC
CSANQAGGYGYTF
>.|TRBJ1-1|TRBV4-2|.
TGTGCCAGCAGCCCGCGACGGTCGCAGGACACTGAAGCTTTCTTT
CASSPRRSQDTEAFF
>.|TRBJ1-6|TRBV7-2|many
TGTGCCAGCAGCCGAACAGGGAATTCACCCCTCCACTTT
CASSRTGNSPLHF
>TRBD1|TRBJ2-7|TRBV5-1|.
TGCGCCAGCAGCTGGGGGACAGGTTTCTCCTACGAGCAGTACTTC
CASSWGTGFSYEQYF
>.|TRBJ1-2|TRBV11-2|.
TGTGCCAGCAGCCAAACGGTCAGGGCACTGCATGGCTACACCTTC
CASSQTVRALHGYTF
>TRBD1|TRBJ1-5|TRBV6-2/TRBV6-3|.
TGTGCCAGCAGGGGACAGGGAAGGGGCAATCAGCCCCAGCATTTT
CASRGQGRGNQPQHF
>TRBD2|TRBJ2-5|TRBV27|.
TGTGCCAGCAGTGCTCTAGCGGAGACCCAAGAGACCCAGTACTTC
CASSALAETQETQYF
>TRBD1|TRBJ2-7|TRBV7-2|once
TGTGCCAGCAGCGCTGATAGGGGGCCGGGAGAGCAGTACTTC
CASSADRGPGEQYF
>TRBD1|TRBJ2-1|TRBV7-7|many
TGTGCTAGCAGCTTAAGGACAGGGAGCTCCTACAATGAGCAGTTCTTC
CASSLRTGSSYNEQFF
>TRBD1|TRBJ1-1|TRBV29-1|.
TGCAGCGTTGAGGAAAGGACAGGGAACACTGAAGCTTTCTTT
CSVEERTGNTEAFF
>.|TRBJ1-4|TRBV5-1|.
TGCGCCAGCAGTCAACCCGGGGGCGCCGGCCCTGAAAAACTGTTTTTT
CASSQPGGAGPEKLFF
>.|TRBJ1-2|TRBV7-2|few
TGTGCCAGCAGCCTTACGGGGTACTCTGGCTACACCTTC
CASSLTGYSGYTF
>.|TRBJ1-2|TRBV7-9|.
TGTGCCAGCAGCTTTCGGGAGAACAGAGGGACCTATGGCTACACCTTC
CASSFRENRGTYGYTF
>.|TRBJ1-5|TRBV20-1|few
TGCAGTGCTAGATCCGGGCCGTCCAATCAGCCCCAGCATTTT
CSARSGPSNQPQHF
>TRBD2|TRBJ2-3|TRBV9|.
TGTGCCAGCAGCGTTGGGACTAGCGGGGATAGCACAGATACGCAGTATTTT
CASSVGTSGDSTDTQYF
>.|TRBJ2-1|TRBV20-1|.
TGCAGTGCTAGAGTTCCGGGCTCCTACAATGAGCAGTTCTTC
CSARVPGSYNEQFF
>TRBD2|TRBJ2-1|TRBV7-2|.
TGTGCCAGCAGCCTATCCGGGACTAGCCTATACAATGAGCAGTTCTTC
CASSLSGTSLYNEQFF
>TRBD2|TRBJ2-5|TRBV20-1|once
TGCAGTGCCACGGGGACTAGCGGGAGGAATGAGCAGTACTTC
CSATGTSGRNEQYF
>.|TRBJ2-7|TRBV10-3|.
TGTGCCATCAGTGAAGAGATGAGAAACTACGAGCAGTACTTC
CAISEEMRNYEQYF
>.|TRBJ1-2|TRBV7-2|few
TGTGCCAGCAGCTTAGGGCCAGGAGGGGTGTATGGCTACACCTTC
CASSLGPGGVYGYTF
>TRBD2|TRBJ2-7|TRBV20-1|once
TGCAGTGCTGGAAGGGGACTAGCGGGGGGCCTTACTTCCTACGAGCAGTACTTC
CSAGRGLAGGLTSYEQYF
>.|TRBJ1-2|TRBV21-1|few
TGTGCCAGCAGCGTGACAGGGGGAAAAGGCTACACCTTC
CASSVTGGKGYTF
>.|TRBJ2-3|TRBV3-1|.
TGTGCCAGCAGCCAAGGAGATAGCGTGCCGATGGATACGCAGTATTTT
CASSQGDSVPMDTQYF
>TRBD2|TRBJ2-1|TRBV7-8|few
TGTGCCAGCAGCTCCTTGAGGACTAGCGGGGGACTCTACAATGAGCAGTTCTTC
CASSSLRTSGGLYNEQFF
>.|TRBJ1-4|TRBV6-6|.
TGTGCCAGCAGAATAATGGACAGCCGGCTTAGTGAAAAACTGTTTTTT
CASRIMDSRLSEKLFF
>TRBD1|TRBJ1-4|TRBV20-1|few
TGCAGTGCGGCACAGGGGGCTAGTGAAAAACTGTTTTTT
CSAAQGASEKLFF
>.|TRBJ1-4|TRBV7-2|.
TGTGCCAGCAGCTTAGCGGGTGCGGTGGTTAGTGAAAAACTGTTTTTT
CASSLAGAVVSEKLFF
>.|TRBJ2-1|TRBV28|.
TGTGCCAGCAGTACCCCTACTACCGGGGACAATGAGCAGTTCTTC
CASSTPTTGDNEQFF
>TRBD1|TRBJ1-4|TRBV4-2|.
TGTGCCAGCAGCCCTCTAGAGGGGGCGGTTGAAAAACTGTTTTTT
CASSPLEGAVEKLFF
>.|TRBJ2-1|TRBV29-1|few
TGCAGCGGGACTGTTGGGACCCCGACAATAAGGCAGTTCTTC
CSGTVGTPTIRQFF
>.|TRBJ2-4|TRBV2|.
TGTGCCAGCAGTGAATCAATCCGTATAAACATTCGGTACTTC
CASSESIRINIRYF
>.|TRBJ2-7|TRBV6-2/TRBV6-3|.
TGTGCCAGCACCCCTGACGGATCTCTCTCCTACGAGCAGTACTTC
CASTPDGSLSYEQYF
>.|TRBJ2-7|TRBV15|.
TGTGCCATCAGCCAAACTGGGGTCTCCTACGAGCAGTACTTC
CAISQTGVSYEQYF
>TRBD2|TRBJ2-1|TRBV7-9|.
TGTGCCAGCAGCCCGAGGGAGGGAGTCTCCTACAATGAGCAGTTCTTC
CASSPREGVSYNEQFF
>.|TRBJ1-1|TRBV20-1|few
TGCAGTGCGTGGGGGAACACTGAAGCTTTCTTT
CSAWGNTEAFF
>.|TRBJ2-1|TRBV27|.
TGTGCCAGCAGTACCATAGCGGCATACAATGAGCAGTTCTTC
CASSTIAAYNEQFF
>.|TRBJ1-1|TRBV4-3|.
TGCGCCAGCAGCCCGGGACCACCGGGACAAGCTTTCTTT
CASSPGPPGQAFF
>.|TRBJ2-7|TRBV6-1|few
TGTGCCAGCACCGTAAGCTCCTACGAGCAGTACTTC
CASTVSSYEQYF
>TRBD1|TRBJ2-7|TRBV20-1|few
TGCAGTGCTAGAGAAGGGGGCCGGAGCTCCTACGAGCAGTATTTC
CSAREGGRSSYEQYF
>.|TRBJ2-5|TRBV7-3|.
TGTGCCAGCAGCTTAACGGTGCGGGCCAAGCAGTACTTC
CASSLTVRAKQYF
>TRBD2|TRBJ2-1|TRBV7-9|many
TGTGCCAGCAAGAGGACTAGCGGGAGTAGTTTCTACAATGAGCAGTTCTTC
CASKRTSGSSFYNEQFF